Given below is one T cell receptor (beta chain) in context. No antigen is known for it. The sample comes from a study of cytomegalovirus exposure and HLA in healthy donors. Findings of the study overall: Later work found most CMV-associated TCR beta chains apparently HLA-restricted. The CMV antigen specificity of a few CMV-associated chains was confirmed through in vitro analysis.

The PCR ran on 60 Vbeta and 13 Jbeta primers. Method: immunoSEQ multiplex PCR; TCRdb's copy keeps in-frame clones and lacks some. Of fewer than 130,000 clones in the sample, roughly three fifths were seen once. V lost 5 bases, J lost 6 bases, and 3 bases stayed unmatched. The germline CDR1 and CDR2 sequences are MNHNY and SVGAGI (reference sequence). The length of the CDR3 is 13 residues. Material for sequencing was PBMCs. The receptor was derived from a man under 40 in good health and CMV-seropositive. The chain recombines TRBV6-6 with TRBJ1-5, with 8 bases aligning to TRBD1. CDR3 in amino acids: CASSADRAQPQHF. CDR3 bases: TGTGCCAGCAGTGCGGACAGGGCTCAGCCCCAGCATTTT.